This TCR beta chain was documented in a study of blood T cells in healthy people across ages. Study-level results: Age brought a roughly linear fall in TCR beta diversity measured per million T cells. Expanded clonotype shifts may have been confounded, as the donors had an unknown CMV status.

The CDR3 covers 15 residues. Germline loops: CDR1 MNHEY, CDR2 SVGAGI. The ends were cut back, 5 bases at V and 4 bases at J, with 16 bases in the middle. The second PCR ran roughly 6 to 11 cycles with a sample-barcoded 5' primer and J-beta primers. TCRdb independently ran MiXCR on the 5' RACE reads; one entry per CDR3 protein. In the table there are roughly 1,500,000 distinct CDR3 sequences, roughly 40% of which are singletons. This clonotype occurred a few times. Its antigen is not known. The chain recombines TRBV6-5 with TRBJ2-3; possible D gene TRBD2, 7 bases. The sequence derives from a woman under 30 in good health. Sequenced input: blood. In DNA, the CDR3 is TGTGCCAGCAGTACGGGGAGGGGGGTCTCAGATACGCAGTATTTT. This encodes CASSTGRGVSDTQYF.